Below, one T cell receptor (beta chain) is given with its context. The CDR3 extends over 12 amino acids. Per germline, CDR1 SQVTM and CDR2 ANQGSEA. V lost 4 bases, J lost 4 bases, and 10 bases lay in between. This record belongs to a study of blood T cell repertoires in COVID-19. At the level of the study: Sites in the United States, Italy and Spain provided acute and convalescent COVID-19 samples. The cDNA or gDNA used as material had been derived from T cells, B-cell-depleted T cells, or PBMCs.

In the authors' methods: Counts of nucleated cells, estimated from reference gene primer amplification, were obtained. The repertoire was sequenced with immunoSEQ multiplex PCR; TCRdb's copy has only in-frame clones and lacks some. For V, J and clone size, that table is used; D and trimming come from the DNA. The data show 180,000 or so clones, about 83% seen once. The gene calls are TRBV29-1 and TRBJ1-1, with D perhaps matching TRBD1 (5 bases). The sequenced sample consisted of peripheral blood. The TCR originated in a man in his forties who had recovered from COVID-19. The CDR3 DNA sequence: TGCAGCGTTGTGGGGGGTGGCACTGAAGCTTTCTTT. Translated, it gives CSVVGGGTEAFF.